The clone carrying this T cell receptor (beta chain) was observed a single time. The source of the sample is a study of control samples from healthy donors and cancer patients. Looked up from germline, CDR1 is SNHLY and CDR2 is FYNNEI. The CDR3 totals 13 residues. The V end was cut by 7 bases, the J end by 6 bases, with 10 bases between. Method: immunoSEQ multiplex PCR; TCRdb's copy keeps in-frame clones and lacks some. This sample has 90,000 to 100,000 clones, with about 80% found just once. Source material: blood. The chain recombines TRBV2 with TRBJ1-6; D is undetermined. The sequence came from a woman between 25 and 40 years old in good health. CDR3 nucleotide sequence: TGTGCCAGCAAGTTGGCGATTAATTCACCCCTCCACTTT. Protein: CASKLAINSPLHF.